Included here is one T cell receptor beta chain sequence, with context. Its antigen remains unidentified. The sample is drawn from a study of T cell responses to AZD1222 COVID-19 vaccine. As for the study in general: Analysis merged second doses at about 4 or about 12 weeks.

The CDR3 totals 15 residues. From germline, CDR1 is LGHDT and CDR2 YNNKEL (reference sequence). Trimming stripped 4 bases from V and 2 bases from J, with 12 bases between. Overall study findings and caveats: Females outnumbered males among donors, who were mostly white British; clonal diversity was possibly underestimated.

Profiled with immunoSEQ multiplex PCR; TCRdb holds only in-frame clones, not every one. The sample carries about 60,000 clones, 80% to 90% recorded once. Specimen: peripheral blood, collected on day 0 of AZD1222 vaccination. The source is an adult in good health. The chain combines TRBV3-1 (or the pseudogene TRBV3-2) with TRBJ1-5, with TRBD1 as a possible D gene (5 bases). The CDR3 here is CASSLGTGGNQPQHF. As DNA, the CDR3 is TGTGCCAGCAGCCTTGGAACAGGAGGCAATCAGCCCCAGCATTTT.